A selection of T cell receptor beta chains follows, all from one sample in a study of blood T cell repertoires in COVID-19. Here immunoSEQ multiplex PCR was the method, and the copy in TCRdb shows in-frame clones only, minus some. The table has about 50,000 clones, around 73% seen once. Material: PBMCs or T cells enriched from blood (not recorded which). The receptors come from a woman between 45 and 65 years old with acute COVID-19. Each CDR3 is given without its conserved first and last residue. Only part of the rows carry a size: once, few, many, or a class if the clone is expanded.

V gene	clone size	J gene	CDR3 protein
TRBV15	NA	TRBJ1-1	ATSRDQGVDEAF
TRBV11-2	NA	TRBJ2-1	ASSFLYYNEQF
TRBV7-6	NA	TRBJ2-5	ASSDLGTGVEETQY
TRBV5-1	NA	TRBJ2-5	ASKDQRGQETQY
TRBV30	many	TRBJ2-5	AWSMGQGQPTQETQY
TRBV19	once	TRBJ1-3	ASSPRGGNTIY
TRBV7-2	NA	TRBJ1-3	ASSRQDSSSGNTIY
TRBV6-1	NA	TRBJ2-5	ASSEASGNQETQY
TRBV19	NA	TRBJ2-3	ASSIPSSPSQY
TRBV18	NA	TRBJ1-1	ASARVSSNTEAF
TRBV9	NA	TRBJ1-4	ASSVGGGGRATNEKLF
TRBV16	few	TRBJ1-5	ASSQSRVRYSNQPQH
TRBV6-5	NA	TRBJ1-1	ASSHGYEAF
TRBV27	NA	TRBJ1-5	ASSSQARGQGARSNQPQH
TRBV11-3	NA	TRBJ2-1	ASSLGLAGVSSYNEQF
TRBV11-2	NA	TRBJ2-1	ASSQPDGGRQF
TRBV7-9	NA	TRBJ1-5	ASSFGTGGRQPQH
TRBV12-3/TRBV12-4	NA	TRBJ1-5	ASSLGGAQPQH
TRBV10-2	NA	TRBJ1-2	ASSESGGYGYT
TRBV2	NA	TRBJ1-6	ASSEREQGYSPLH
TRBV28	few	TRBJ1-2	ASSSPTETYGYT
TRBV23-1	NA	TRBJ2-1	ASSLTGRYNEQF
TRBV4-1	NA	TRBJ1-1	ASSQERANTEAF
TRBV5-1	NA	TRBJ1-6	ASSLAGGISPLH
TRBV28	NA	TRBJ2-7	ASRTVAGAPYEQY
TRBV5-4	NA	TRBJ1-1	ASSLERTNTEAF
TRBV28	NA	TRBJ1-6	ASGRAPLH
TRBV5-1	NA	TRBJ2-5	ASSLQGIAGGLETQY